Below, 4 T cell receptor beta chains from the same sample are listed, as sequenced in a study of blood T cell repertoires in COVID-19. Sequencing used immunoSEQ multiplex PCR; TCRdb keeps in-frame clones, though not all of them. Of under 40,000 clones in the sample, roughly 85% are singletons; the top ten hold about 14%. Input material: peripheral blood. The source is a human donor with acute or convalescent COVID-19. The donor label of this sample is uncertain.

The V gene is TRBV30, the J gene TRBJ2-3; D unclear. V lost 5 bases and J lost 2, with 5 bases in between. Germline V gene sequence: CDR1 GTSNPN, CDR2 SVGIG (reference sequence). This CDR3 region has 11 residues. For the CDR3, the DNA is TGTGCCTGGCAGATCACAGATACGCAGTATTTT. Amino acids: CAWQITDTQYF.

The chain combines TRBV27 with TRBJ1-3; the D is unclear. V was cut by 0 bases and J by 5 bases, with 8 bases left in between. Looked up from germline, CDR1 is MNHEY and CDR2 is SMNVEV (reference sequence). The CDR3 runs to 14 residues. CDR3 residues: CASSLSGSRNTIYF. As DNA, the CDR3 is TGTGCCAGCAGTTTATCGGGCAGTAGAAACACCATATATTTT.

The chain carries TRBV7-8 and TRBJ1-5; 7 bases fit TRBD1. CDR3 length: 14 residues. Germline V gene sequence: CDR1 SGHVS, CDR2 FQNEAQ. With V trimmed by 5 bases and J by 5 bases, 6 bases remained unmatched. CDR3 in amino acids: CASSQNRGDQPQHF. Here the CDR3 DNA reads TGTGCCAGCAGCCAGAACAGGGGAGATCAGCCCCAGCATTTT.

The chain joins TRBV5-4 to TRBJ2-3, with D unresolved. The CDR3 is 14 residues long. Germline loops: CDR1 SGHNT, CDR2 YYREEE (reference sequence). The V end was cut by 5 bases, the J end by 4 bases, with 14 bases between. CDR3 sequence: CASSSIGVPDTQYF. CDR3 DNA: TGTGCCAGCAGTTCGATAGGAGTCCCAGATACGCAGTATTTT.